This TCR beta chain stems from a study of siplizumab effects on memory and regulatory T cells. General study results and limits: Under siplizumab, alloreactive sequences traced to unstimulated CD4+ memory cells were significantly reduced. A mean of about 70% of mappable alloreactive CD4+ clones were Treg-derived with siplizumab, compared with 26.9% in controls.

TCR templates numbering some 10^5 were assayed per sample. Clones were read by immunoSEQ multiplex PCR, and TCRdb kept only the in-frame ones, dropping some. The sample holds some 100,000 clones, around 92% seen once. Concerning this clone: As yet, its antigen is unknown.

The CDR3 sequence is 12 residues long. Germline CDR1 reads SGDLS; CDR2 reads YYNGEE. Deletions cut 7 bases from V and 0 bases from J, with 8 bases between. This sequence was found in a human donor in good health. Sample: Tregs sorted from blood. V is TRBV9 and J is TRBJ2-7, with D unclear. CDR3: CASGLFSYEQYF. The CDR3 DNA follows: TGTGCCAGCGGTTTATTCTCCTACGAGCAGTACTTC. Variable domain in full (rest from reference TRBV9 and TRBJ2-7): DSGVTQTPKHLITATGQRVTLRCSPRSGDLSVYWYQQSLDQGLQFLIQYYNGEERAKGNILERFSAQQFPDLHSELNLSSLELGDSALYFCASGLFSYEQYFGPGTRLTVT.